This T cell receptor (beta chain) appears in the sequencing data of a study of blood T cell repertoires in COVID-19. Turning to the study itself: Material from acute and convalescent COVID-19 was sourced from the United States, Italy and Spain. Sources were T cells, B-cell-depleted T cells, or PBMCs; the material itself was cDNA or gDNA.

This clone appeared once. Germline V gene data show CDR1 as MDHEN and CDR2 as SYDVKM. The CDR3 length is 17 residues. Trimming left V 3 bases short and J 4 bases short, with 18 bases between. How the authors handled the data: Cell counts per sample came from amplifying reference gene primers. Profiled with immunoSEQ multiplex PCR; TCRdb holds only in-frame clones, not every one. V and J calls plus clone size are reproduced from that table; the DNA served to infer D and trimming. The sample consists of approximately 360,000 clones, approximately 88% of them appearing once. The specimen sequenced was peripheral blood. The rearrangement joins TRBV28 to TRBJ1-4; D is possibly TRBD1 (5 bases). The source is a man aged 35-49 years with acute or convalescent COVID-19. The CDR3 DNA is TGTGCCAGCAGTTTTGGGGGAGGGTGGCGCGGTAATGAAAAACTGTTTTTT. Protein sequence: CASSFGGGWRGNEKLFF.